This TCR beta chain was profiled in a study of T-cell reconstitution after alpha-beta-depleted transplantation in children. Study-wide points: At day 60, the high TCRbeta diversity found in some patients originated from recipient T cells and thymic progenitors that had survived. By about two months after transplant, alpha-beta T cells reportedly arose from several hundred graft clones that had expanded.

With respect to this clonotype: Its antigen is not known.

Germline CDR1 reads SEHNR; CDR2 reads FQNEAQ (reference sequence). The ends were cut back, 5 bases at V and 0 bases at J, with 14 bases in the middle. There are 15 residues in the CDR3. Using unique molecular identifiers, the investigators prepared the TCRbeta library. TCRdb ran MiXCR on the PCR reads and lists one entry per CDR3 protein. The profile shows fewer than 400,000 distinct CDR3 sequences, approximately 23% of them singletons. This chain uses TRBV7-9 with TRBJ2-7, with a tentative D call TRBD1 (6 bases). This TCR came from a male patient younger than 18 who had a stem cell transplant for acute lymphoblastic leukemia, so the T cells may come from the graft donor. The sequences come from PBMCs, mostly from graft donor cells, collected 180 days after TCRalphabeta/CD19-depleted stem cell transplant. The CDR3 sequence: CASSGGQSASYEQYF. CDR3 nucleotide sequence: TGTGCCAGCAGCGGCGGACAGTCTGCCTCCTACGAGCAGTACTTC.